This TCR beta chain was documented in a study of cytomegalovirus exposure and HLA in healthy donors (dated by TCRdb to about 2017). Background for the entire study: An earlier analysis of fewer than 750 of the donors reported under 300 Gb of sequence data and 95 million to 140 million unique TCR beta sequences obtained from 180 million or so T cells. An early release covering just under 650 HLA-typed donors comprised approximately 290 gigabases of sequencing data and 65 million to 100 million unique TCR sequences. The genetic ancestry cluster associated with self-reported Caucasian donors included around 76% of the 398 genotyped donors. The aim of the study was to test whether cataloging public T cell receptors could identify signatures of past pathogen exposure. The study profiled the T cell repertoires of more than 500 subjects by immunosequencing and related them to cytomegalovirus serostatus. Besides the first cohort of roughly 700 subjects, a separate validation cohort made up of about 120 different subjects was used. To predict cytomegalovirus infection status, the study combined high-throughput TCR immunosequencing, statistical association of individual TCRs with disease status, and machine learning. To study patterns of TCR occurrence, a later analysis re-analyzed previously published TCR beta repertoires from 500 to 850 donors and added high-resolution HLA genotyping. In the later analysis, no new phenotypic data were used to find candidate immune exposures; instead, reliance was placed on TCR beta sequences and their occurrence across donors. An earlier analysis of fewer than 750 of the donors used high-throughput TCR beta sequencing to judge whether each TCR beta V gene segment behaved as functional or pseudogenic. Donor age, sex, ethnicity and CMV serostatus were compiled together with the repertoire data. A later genetic analysis used genome-wide SNP genotypes for 398 of the 666 donors, treating that subset as a discovery cohort. All discovery cohort repertoires had been generated using a single sequencing platform. Class I and class II HLA loci were covered by the typing at four-digit resolution. The number of donors typed differed by locus, with roughly 620-640 for A, B, C, DRB1 and DQB1, around 560 for DQA1, under 610 for DPA1, and approximately 470 for DPB1. About five DR-DQ haplotypes were handled as single units for association and clustering, since linkage in the cohort was strong. Across about 370 genotyped donors of the cohort, an average of about 240,000 unique TCR beta nucleotide sequences per donor were sequenced, and roughly 20% of those sequences were non-productive. Study-wide findings and limitations: In a later genetic analysis, fewer N-insertions in productive TCRs were reported among donors in an Asian-associated ancestry cluster than the roughly 640-donor mean. In a later analysis, TCR association rates were found to vary across HLA loci, with the most associated TCRs seen for DRB1 alleles and the fewest for HLA-C alleles. A further reported finding was that TCR beta sequences accurately predicted the HLA-A and HLA-B alleles for most subjects in the first cohort. It was suggested by the authors that the approach could potentially be generalized to other disease states and immunological phenotypes. In a later analysis, HLA-associated TCR beta chains showed more clonal expansion and lower generation probabilities than non-associated chains that were equally common. A later genetic analysis associated a missense DCLRE1C variant with V-gene and J-gene trimming of TCR beta chains, and an independent cohort replicated the association. Roughly uniform sequencing depth across donors was assumed in presence/absence analyses, although this assumption may not hold. In an earlier analysis of a few hundred of the donors, most TCR beta V segments were observed in productive rearrangements about 87% or about 30% of the time, broadly matching IMGT annotations. Because counts were too low, fewer than 20 rarely observed V segments, including chromosome 9 orphons, were excluded from the earlier analysis of some 590 of the donors. This cohort had only TCR beta chains sequenced, and the lack of alpha or paired-chain data limited which features could be detected. Because some donors lacked HLA typing at each locus, the association tests relied only on the typed subset. In vitro tests confirmed that three of the cytomegalovirus-associated TCR beta chains recognize cytomegalovirus antigens. Strong co-occurrence of HLA alleles, especially DR and DQ, made assigning TCR associations to individual alleles difficult. The classifier was reported to diagnose cytomegalovirus status with high specificity and sensitivity in both the original cohort and the validation cohort. In a later analysis, most CMV-associated TCR beta chains were found to appear HLA-restricted, with HLA associations seemingly driven largely by CMV exposure. For the cohort, immune exposure information was limited to CMV serostatus. Correlated functional status among segregating V segments might reflect linkage disequilibrium, but an unknown experimental factor could not be ruled out. According to a later analysis, parvovirus B19, influenza, CMV and Epstein-Barr virus appeared linked to several top co-occurrence clusters. A cluster of highly shared sequence variants was judged likely to be a technical artifact of the sequencing pipeline. At a false discovery rate of 0.05, a later analysis linked 16,951 TCR beta sequences to specific HLA alleles. Most TCR sequences were observed very rarely across donors, whereas some public TCRs were present in many individuals. In the study, 164 TCR beta chains were listed as associated with cytomegalovirus. Some IMGT-functional V segments, including TRBV6-2 and TRBV6-3, could not be distinguished by the 87-base-pair reads and were therefore excluded.

In total, just over 650 healthy bone marrow donors made up the cohort. At the time of sampling, all cohort members were nominally healthy, though unrecorded immune exposures were likely present. The donor tested CMV seropositive and was one of the 289 seropositive cohort members. A peripheral blood sample was provided by each donor, and peripheral blood mononuclear cells were used for TCR beta sequencing. The Qiagen DNeasy Blood Extraction Kit was used to extract genomic DNA from the blood cell samples. As concerns this clone: Its antigen is currently not known. Base-call qualities are not available, and no considerably larger clone is one nucleotide away.

V lost 6 bases and J lost 6 bases; the stretch between them is 27 bases long. From a lookup of the germline V gene, CDR1 and CDR2 are SGHNT and YENEEA. The CDR3, from cysteine to phenylalanine, totals 17 residues. Only the CDR3 DNA is retained, 51 bases long and in frame from the first base. Preparation of the library involved the immunoSEQ multiplex PCR assay. The multiplex PCR relied on a mix of 60 forward primers for TCR Vbeta segments and 13 reverse primers for TCR Jbeta segments. The CDR3 region of rearranged TCR beta genes was amplified from genomic DNA by a multiplex PCR assay. Amplified TCR beta libraries were sequenced as 87-base-pair reads on the Illumina HiSeq System. Regarding the original processing steps: A later analysis counted about 80 million unique TCR beta chains across the 666 repertoires, and 9 million to 14 million of these chains were shared by at least two donors. Raw reads were error-corrected and collapsed into unique sequences by a nearest-neighbor algorithm in which closely related sequences were merged to remove PCR and sequencing errors. To assign V, D and J gene segments, CDR3 sequences were aligned to IMGT reference sequences. For a sequence to be retained, a match of at least six nucleotides was required to both a V gene segment and a J gene segment. A rearrangement was called productive if the CDR3 had no stop codons and remained in frame with V and J, and every other rearrangement was called non-productive. Following IMGT convention, CDR3 was defined as the stretch from the second conserved V-encoded cysteine to the conserved J-encoded phenylalanine. Sequences without an unambiguous match to a single V gene segment were excluded from the earlier analysis of about 640 of the donors. An earlier analysis of around 600 of the donors classified V segments as functional when productive rearrangements were above 56.7% and as segregating when the standard deviation between donors was above 5%. A statistical classification framework was built to diagnose cytomegalovirus status from the catalog of TCR beta chain sequences. In a later analysis, V and J genes were assigned by comparing TCR nucleotide sequences against IMGT/GENE-DB human TR gene sequences. In a later analysis, CDR3 sequences and most-parsimonious VDJ recombination scenarios were assigned using the TCRdist pipeline. In a later analysis, each TCR beta chain was defined by its CDR3 amino acid sequence together with its V-gene family, and reads without a unique V-gene family were excluded. A later analysis removed 450 to 600 highly shared, low-generation-probability nucleotide sequences to deal with suspected cross-contamination and a sequencing artifact. In a later analysis, a clonal expansion index for each public chain was calculated from normalized within-repertoire ranks of inferred template counts. A later analysis computed generation probabilities with a VDJ recombination model fitted to out-of-frame rearrangements, and checked the results against IGoR. In a later analysis, hypergeometric tests were used to score TCR-TCR, TCR-HLA and TCR-CMV co-occurrence, with a repertoire-size bias correction applied to TCR pairs. In a later analysis, false discovery rates were estimated by permuting HLA or CMV assignments 20 times. In a later analysis, co-occurring TCRs were grouped using DBSCAN, and TCRdist sequence similarity was added for clustering within HLA-allele-positive subsets. Co-occurrence clustering excluded repertoires with fewer than 30,000 or more than 120,000 public chains, plus five with anomalous nucleotide sharing. The clones in this table, taken by TCRdb from immuneACCESS, are in-frame only. Not every clone is retained; where verified, under half of the shortfall comes from an unresolved V gene, and the cause of the rest is unknown. V, J and clone size are those of that table, while D and trimming were read from the DNA. A total of approximately 140,000 clones appear in this sample, roughly 80% of them only once. The ten largest account for around 4.1% of the sample.

This clonotype was sampled from a man aged 40-49 years in good health and CMV-seropositive. The chain employs TRBV11-3 and TRBJ2-7; 6 matching bases give a weak D call of TRBD2. The sample comprised PBMCs. The CDR3 region has the sequence CASRVRSGDTSQGEQYF. The DNA sequence is TGTGCCAGCAGAGTTAGATCGGGGGATACATCGCAAGGCGAGCAGTACTTC. Here the CDR3 is joined to the reference TRBV11-3 and TRBJ2-7 genes, and the full variable domain is: EAGVVQSPRYKIIEKKQPVAFWCNPISGHNTLYWYLQNLGQGPELLIRYENEEAVDDSQLPKDRFSAERLKGVDSTLKIQPAELGDSAVYLCASRVRSGDTSQGEQYFGPGTRLTVT.